This TCR beta chain was sequenced during a study of control samples from healthy donors and cancer patients (dated by TCRdb to about 2020). Libraries were prepared through the immunoSEQ multiplex PCR assay. Not all clones reach the TCRdb copy of this immuneACCESS table, which keeps in-frame sequences only. Checked studies attribute under half of the gap to unresolved V genes and leave the rest unexplained. Counted in this sample were 120,000 or so clones; about 88% of them appeared once. 1.5% to 2% of the sample rests with the top ten. V is cut by 8 bases and J by 3 bases, and the space between the germline ends is 17 bases. For CDR1 and CDR2, the germline V gene lists MDHEN and SYDVKM. The CDR3 starts with the cysteine, ends with the phenylalanine, and has 14 residues. The CDR3 DNA has 42 bases and is translated from base 1. Regarding this clone: The antigen this receptor binds is unknown. No much larger clone exists at a distance of one base, and base qualities are not known.

Specimen: blood. This clonotype was obtained from a man between 18 and 35 years old in good health. This chain joins TRBV28 to TRBJ2-7; the D gene is perhaps TRBD1 or TRBD2, each of them matching over 5 bases. The CDR3 here reads CASLTPGTFYEQYF. DNA sequence: TGTGCCAGCCTTACCCCAGGGACCTTCTACGAGCAGTACTTC.